This entry lists 25 T cell receptor beta chains sequenced from one sample in a study of response to subunit inactivated influenza vaccine. One entry per CDR3 protein, called by TCRdb with MiXCR from the RT-PCR reads. The sample has 600,000 to 850,000 distinct CDR3 sequences, 11% to 15% seen once. Specimen: PBMCs from blood, collected around two weeks before vaccination. Receptor source: a man aged 50 to 60 who received an inactivated influenza vaccine.

This clonotype was detected only a few times. This chain links TRBV27 with TRBJ1-6; D is ambiguous. Deletions cut 2 bases from V and 8 bases from J, with 13 bases between. The germline V gene has CDR1 MNHEY and CDR2 SMNVEV (reference sequence). The CDR3 is 15 amino acids. As DNA, the CDR3 is TGTGCCAGCAGTTTAGTATTGACGGGAGATTCACCCCTCCACTTT. It is translated as CASSLVLTGDSPLHF.

The chain recombines TRBV20-1 with TRBJ2-7; possible D gene TRBD2, 5 bases. The V end lost 1 base, the J end lost 0 bases, and 7 bases lay between the germline ends. Germline V CDR1 and CDR2: DFQATT, SNEGSKA (reference sequence). The CDR3 covers 13 residues. This CDR3 is CSARAGDSYEQYF. CDR3 nucleotides: TGCAGTGCTAGAGCCGGGGACTCCTACGAGCAGTACTTC.

In nucleotides, the CDR3 is TGCAGCGTGGGTCCCGGGACAAAAAACACTGAAGCTTTCTTT. It codes for CSVGPGTKNTEAFF. The chain joins TRBV29-1 to TRBJ1-1; tentative D call: TRBD1 (6 bases). V lost 6 bases and J lost 2, with 16 bases in between. The CDR3 is 14 amino acids. Germline CDR1 SQVTM, CDR2 ANQGSEA. Drawing the rest from reference TRBV29-1 and TRBJ1-1, the complete variable domain is SAVISQKPSRDICQRGTSLTIQCQVDSQVTMMFWYRQQPGQSLTLIATANQGSEATYESGFVIDKFPISRPNLTFSTLTVSNMSPEDSSIYLCSVGPGTKNTEAFFGQGTRLTVV.

This clonotype was detected only a few times. V gene TRBV4-3 combines with J gene TRBJ1-5; D is uncertain. Trimming removed 0 bases from V and 4 bases from J, with 10 bases in between. Germline lookup yields CDR1 LGHNA and CDR2 YSLEER. There are 15 residues in the CDR3. CDR3 residues: CASSQDFEWNQPQHF. The DNA of the CDR3 is TGCGCCAGCAGCCAAGATTTTGAGTGGAATCAGCCCCAGCATTTT.

In its sample, this clonotype was seen many times. The chain uses TRBV6-2 or TRBV6-3 and TRBJ2-1, with TRBD2 matching over 8 bases. The J segment lost 4 bases and the V segment lost 2 bases, leaving 1 base of the junction unmatched. The CDR3 is 14 amino acids. The germline gives CDR1 MNHEY, CDR2 SVGEGT. Written as DNA, the CDR3 is TGTGCCAGCAGTTACGCGGGGGGTTACAATGAGCAGTTCTTC. Translating gives CASSYAGGYNEQFF.

Only a few counts were recorded for this clonotype. The V call is TRBV5-1, the J call TRBJ1-6; 7 bases align to TRBD1. CDR3 length: 14 amino acids. Per the germline V gene, CDR1 is SGHRS and CDR2 is YFSETQ. J gave up 5 bases and V 9 bases, and 8 bases lay outside the gene matches. The CDR3 DNA is TGCGCCACCAAACAGGGGAACCATAATTCACCCCTCCACTTT. Protein product: CATKQGNHNSPLHF.

V and J are TRBV11-2 and TRBJ2-5; 7 bases line up with TRBD2. Per the germline V gene, CDR1 is SGHAT and CDR2 is FQNNGV. The V and J ends lost 4 bases and 9 bases, in that order; junction bases with no gene match: 11. The CDR3 loop spans 14 amino acids. CDR3 region: CASSSPRWGGSQYF. DNA for the CDR3: TGTGCCAGCAGCTCTCCTAGGTGGGGGGGGTCCCAGTACTTC. Filled out from reference TRBV11-2 and TRBJ2-5, the complete variable domain reads EAGVAQSPRYKIIEKRQSVAFWCNPISGHATLYWYQQILGQGPKLLIQFQNNGVVDDSQLPKDRFSAERLKGVDSTLKIQPAKLEDSAVYLCASSSPRWGGSQYFGPGTRLLVL.

V and J are TRBV7-9 and TRBJ2-5; possibly TRBD1 or TRBD2 for D (5 bases each). Trimming left V 4 bases short and J 2 bases short, with 11 bases between. This CDR3 comprises 14 residues. Looked up from germline, CDR1 is SEHNR and CDR2 is FQNEAQ (reference sequence). The CDR3 sequence is CASSSGPLQETQYF. The CDR3 DNA reads TGTGCCAGCAGCTCGGGACCCTTGCAAGAGACCCAGTACTTC.

This clonotype was seen only a few times. The V and J genes are TRBV5-1 and TRBJ1-2; maybe TRBD1 (5 bases). This CDR3 has 16 residues. V was trimmed by 0 bases and J by 1 base, leaving 13 bases between them. Germline assignment: CDR1 SGHRS and CDR2 YFSETQ. CDR3 sequence: CASSLEAGQYNYGYTF. The CDR3 nucleotides read TGCGCCAGCAGCTTGGAGGCAGGGCAATATAACTATGGCTACACCTTC.

The chain combines TRBV6-5 with TRBJ2-5; maybe TRBD2 (6 bases). With 1 base removed from V and 5 bases from J, the gap between germline ends came to 11 bases. In germline, CDR1 is MNHEY, CDR2 SVGAGI. There are 14 residues in the CDR3. CDR3 sequence reads: CASSYWQEGETQYF. The CDR3 DNA reads as TGTGCCAGCAGTTACTGGCAGGAGGGGGAGACCCAGTACTTC.

V gene TRBV29-1 combines with J gene TRBJ2-3; 12 bases are a match to TRBD2. The CDR3 length is 16 residues. V dropped 4 bases and J dropped 3; count of bases not matched to a gene: 8. CDR1 and CDR2 (germline): SQVTM, ANQGSEA. CDR3 DNA: TGCAGCGTTGCGAGGCTAGCGGGGGGGCCAACAGATACGCAGTATTTT. Translating it yields CSVARLAGGPTDTQYF.

The chain has TRBV12-3 or TRBV12-4 and TRBJ2-7; 7 bases match TRBD1. Unmatched junction bases numbered 4, after V lost 5 bases and J lost 3 bases. The CDR3 has 13 amino acids. CDR3 nucleotide sequence: TGTGCCAGCAGTGGACAGGAGTTCTACGAGCAGTACTTC. As protein: CASSGQEFYEQYF.

This clonotype came up many times. V usage is TRBV11-2 and J usage is TRBJ1-3; D gene uncertain. The CDR3 is made up of 14 amino acids. Trimming took 4 bases from V and 0 from J, leaving 7 bases between them. Looked up from germline, CDR1 is SGHAT and CDR2 is FQNNGV. The CDR3 loop is CASSSSRSGNTIYF. The DNA of the CDR3 is TGTGCCAGCAGCTCATCCCGCTCTGGAAACACCATATATTTT.

In this sample, this clonotype turned up a few times. The J gene is TRBJ1-2, the V gene TRBV12-3 or TRBV12-4; 8 bases are a match to TRBD1. Unmatched junction bases numbered 9, after V lost 3 bases and J lost 6 bases. CDR3 length equals 15 residues. In DNA, the CDR3 is TGTGCCAGCAGTTTGTCCAGGGGGCGAGGAGATGGCTACACCTTC. Protein sequence: CASSLSRGRGDGYTF.

This clonotype was detected ten times or more. CDR3 sequence (DNA): TGTGCCATCAGCATCGACAGGGGGGCTGAAGCTTTCTTT. This gives the protein CAISIDRGAEAFF. This sequence joins TRBV10-3 and TRBJ1-1, with TRBD1 matching over 9 bases. The germline V gene has CDR1 ENHRY and CDR2 SYGVKD. With V trimmed by 6 bases and J by 6 bases, 5 bases remained unmatched. This CDR3 has 13 amino acids.

This clonotype was detected ten times or more. This chain connects TRBV4-3 to TRBJ1-2, with TRBD1 matching 8 bases. V lost 4 bases to trimming and J lost 0 bases; unmatched junction nucleotides: 7. CDR3 length: 16 amino acids. The V gene's germline CDR1 is LGHNA and CDR2 YSLEER. CDR3 region: CASSPYAQGANYGYTF. CDR3 coding DNA: TGCGCCAGCAGCCCCTACGCACAGGGGGCTAACTATGGCTACACCTTC.

This clonotype turned up a few times. V usage is TRBV7-2 and J usage is TRBJ2-7, with 10 bases fitting TRBD1. Germline-derived CDR1 and CDR2 are SGHTA and FQGNSA. The V gene end was trimmed by 8 bases and the J gene end by 6 bases; junction bases not matched to a gene: 10. The CDR3 spans 14 residues. The CDR3 here is CASGPPGTGAEQYF. The CDR3 DNA follows: TGTGCCAGCGGTCCCCCGGGGACAGGGGCCGAGCAGTACTTC. The entire variable domain, with the rest obtained from reference TRBV7-2 and TRBJ2-7, is as follows: GAGVSQSPSNKVTEKGKDVELRCDPISGHTALYWYRQSLGQGLEFLIYFQGNSAPDKSGLPSDRFSAERTGGSVSTLTIQRTQQEDSAVYLCASGPPGTGAEQYFGPGTRLTVT.

The chain's CDR3 is CASSWTGTGNVGTEAFF. In nucleotides, the CDR3 is TGCGCCAGCAGCTGGACCGGGACAGGGAATGTTGGCACTGAAGCTTTCTTT. The chain links TRBV5-1 to TRBJ1-1; 9 bases match TRBD1. The CDR3 length is 17 residues. CDR1 is SGHRS, CDR2 YFSETQ, per germline. With V trimmed by 3 bases and J by 4 bases, 13 bases remained unmatched.

There are a few counts of this clonotype. The rearrangement uses TRBV6-2 or TRBV6-3 and TRBJ2-1, with 14 nucleotides matching TRBD2. Looked up from germline, CDR1 is MNHEY and CDR2 is SVGEGT. V trimming: 2 bases; J trimming: 4 bases; junction bases outside the gene matches: 4. This CDR3 region has 17 residues. The CDR3 sequence is CASSYGTSGGIYNEQFF. DNA of the CDR3: TGTGCCAGCAGTTACGGGACTAGCGGGGGTATTTACAATGAGCAGTTCTTC.

The genes are TRBV20-1 and TRBJ2-2; maybe TRBD1 (6 bases). The germline CDR1 and CDR2 sequences are DFQATT and SNEGSKA (reference sequence). The V end lost 0 bases, the J end lost 0 bases, and 8 bases lay between the germline ends. The CDR3 contains 15 residues. CDR3 amino acids: CSARDRTANTGELFF. For the CDR3, the DNA is TGCAGTGCTAGAGATCGGACAGCGAACACCGGGGAGCTGTTTTTT.

This clonotype was detected a few times. The junction shows a germline mismatch at one end, possibly a read error. The chain employs TRBV20-1 and TRBJ2-1; 16 bases map to TRBD2. The CDR3 is made up of 14 amino acids. Germline CDR1 and CDR2: DFQATT and SNEGSKA (reference sequence). DNA for the CDR3: TGCAGTGCCCACGCGGGACTAGCGGGGGGGGGTAAAGTCTTC. This codes for CSAHAGLAGGGKVF.

Ten or more counts support this clonotype. The chain joins TRBV21-1 to TRBJ2-3; the D call TRBD2 from the table was never checked on the DNA. TRBV21-1 corresponds to a pseudogene. The CDR3 loop spans 17 amino acids. The CDR3 DNA is TGTGCCAGCAGCAATTGGCCCAGCGGATTTCGCACAGATACGCAGTATTTT. The encoded protein is CASSNWPSGFRTDTQYF.

This sequence joins TRBV7-9 and TRBJ2-7; 9 bases are shared with TRBD2. The germline V gene has CDR1 SEHNR and CDR2 FQNEAQ (reference sequence). Germline trimming cut 4 bases from V and 9 bases from J; bases unmatched to any gene: 7. The CDR3 is 13 amino acids. The CDR3 DNA follows: TGTGCCAGCAGCTCCGGGACTAGCTTGCGGCAGTACTTC. Encoded protein: CASSSGTSLRQYF.

This clonotype was recorded at least ten times. The J gene is TRBJ2-3, the V gene TRBV20-1; 9 positions agree with TRBD2. This CDR3 comprises 15 residues. The V segment lost 0 bases and the J segment 4 bases; nucleotides outside the gene matches: 5. Germline lookup yields CDR1 DFQATT and CDR2 SNEGSKA (reference sequence). The CDR3: CSARDLGGRADTQYF. The CDR3 DNA follows: TGCAGTGCTAGAGATCTGGGCGGGAGGGCAGATACGCAGTATTTT.

This clonotype was observed many times. The chain combines TRBV28 with TRBJ2-5, with 15 bases identical to TRBD2. The CDR3 has 15 amino acids. Germline V gene lookup returns CDR1 MDHEN and CDR2 SYDVKM. Trimming at V came to 4 bases and at J to 9 bases, leaving 6 bases not matched to a gene. DNA of the CDR3: TGTGCCAGCAGTTCCGGGACTAGCGGGAGGAAGCCCCAGTACTTC. Encoded protein: CASSSGTSGRKPQYF. Drawing the rest from reference TRBV28 and TRBJ2-5, the complete variable domain is DVKVTQSSRYLVKRTGEKVFLECVQDMDHENMFWYRQDPGLGLRLIYFSYDVKMKEKGDIPEGYSVSREKKERFSLILESASTNQTSMYLCASSSGTSGRKPQYFGPGTRLLVL.